The clone carrying this T cell receptor beta chain came up many times. The antigen is undetermined. This specimen belongs to a study of CD8 T cells in ankylosing spondylitis. Whole-study findings and limits: Among TCR beta sequences, a motif of roughly 8 highly homologous variants appeared characteristic of ankylosing spondylitis blood.

In making TCR beta libraries, quantitative 5'-RACE with molecular barcodes was used. TCRdb recomputed calls from the 5' RACE reads with MiXCR, one row per CDR3 protein. The sample consists of a few hundred thousand distinct CDR3 sequences, less than 9.5% of them appearing once. Trimming stripped 5 bases from V and 4 bases from J, with 15 bases between. Germline V gene lookup returns CDR1 DFQATT and CDR2 SNEGSKA (reference sequence). The CDR3 covers 14 residues. The chain is built from TRBV20-1 and TRBJ2-1, with a tentative D call TRBD2 (6 bases). The TCR was taken from a male donor with ankylosing spondylitis. The sequenced sample consisted of blood, either unsorted or a sorted T cell fraction (not recorded which). The DNA for the CDR3 is TGCAGTGCTCCACCGGCTAGCGTTTACAATGAGCAGTTCTTC. This sequence encodes CSAPPASVYNEQFF.